The following is a T cell receptor (beta chain) sequence with its context. Its antigen remains unknown. Assay used: immunoSEQ multiplex PCR; TCRdb lists only in-frame clones, some missing. This sample has roughly 75,000 clones; under 90% occur once, and the top ten carry approximately 0.79%. The entry originates in a study of radiotherapy plus CTLA-4 blockade in lung cancer. Study observations and caveats: There was expansion of tumor-derived TCR clones in blood after radiotherapy plus ipilimumab.

Germline assignment: CDR1 SGHAT and CDR2 FQNNGV. V was clipped by 4 bases and J by 0 bases, with 13 bases between them. The CDR3 spans 16 residues. The specimen comprised peripheral blood, sampled from a patient treated with radiotherapy plus ipilimumab. This chain connects TRBV11-2 to TRBJ2-1; TRBD2 is a possible D gene (6 bases). The origin of this receptor is a human donor with non-small cell lung cancer who had stable disease on radiotherapy plus ipilimumab. The CDR3 here is CASSWPGGSSYNEQFF. The CDR3 coding sequence is TGTGCCAGCAGCTGGCCTGGGGGGAGCTCCTACAATGAGCAGTTCTTC.